The sequence of this T cell receptor (beta chain) was determined in a study of CD8 T cells in Susac syndrome. Study-wide findings and caveats: It was acknowledged in the study that its TCR sequencing and HLA analysis involved a relatively small number of individuals.

Reverse transcription used about 0.5 to 1 ug RNA and random hexamers. TCRdb re-called the immunoSEQ multiplex PCR reads through MiXCR, storing one row per CDR3 protein. The sample lists some 190,000 distinct CDR3 sequences, 95% occurring once. This clonotype was counted a single time. Its specificity is not known. The CDR3 contains 12 residues. Germline V lookup: CDR1 DFQATT, CDR2 SNEGSKA (reference sequence). The sequencing sample was made of CD4+ T cells from PBMCs. The rearrangement joins TRBV20-1 to TRBJ1-4; D call uncertain. The sequence was obtained from a human donor with multiple sclerosis. DNA for the CDR3: TGCAGGCAAGGGTACACTAATGAAAAACTGTTTTTT. This codes for CRQGYTNEKLFF.